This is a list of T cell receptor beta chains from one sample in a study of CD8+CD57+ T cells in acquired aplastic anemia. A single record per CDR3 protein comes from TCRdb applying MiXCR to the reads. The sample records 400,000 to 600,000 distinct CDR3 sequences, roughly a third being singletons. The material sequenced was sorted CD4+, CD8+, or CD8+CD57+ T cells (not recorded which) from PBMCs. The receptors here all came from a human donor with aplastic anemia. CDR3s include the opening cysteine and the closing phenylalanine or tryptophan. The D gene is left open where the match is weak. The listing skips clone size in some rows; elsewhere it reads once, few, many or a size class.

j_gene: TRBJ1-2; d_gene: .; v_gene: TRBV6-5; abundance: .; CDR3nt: TGTGCCAGCAGTTACGGGGGGACCCACACCTTC; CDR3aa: CASSYGGTHTF
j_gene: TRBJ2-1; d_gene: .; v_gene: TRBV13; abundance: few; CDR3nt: TGTGCCAGCAGCTTAGTGGCCTGGGGCAATGAGCAGTTCTTC; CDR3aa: CASSLVAWGNEQFF
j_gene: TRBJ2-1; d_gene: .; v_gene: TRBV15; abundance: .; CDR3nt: TGTGCCACCAGCAGCTGGGGCTATGAGCAGTTCTTC; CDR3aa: CATSSWGYEQFF
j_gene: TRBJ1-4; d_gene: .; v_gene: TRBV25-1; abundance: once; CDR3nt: TGTGCCAGTACAACCGGGCCCGGACGGAATGAAAAACTGTTTTTT; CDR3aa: CASTTGPGRNEKLFF
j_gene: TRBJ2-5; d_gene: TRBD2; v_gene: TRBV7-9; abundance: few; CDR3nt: TGTGCCAGCAGCTTAGCGCGGGGGAGTCAGCAAGAGACCCAGTACTTC; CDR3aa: CASSLARGSQQETQYF
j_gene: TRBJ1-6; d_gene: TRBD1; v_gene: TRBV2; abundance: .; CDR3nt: TGTGCCAGCAGTCTGAATCGGGGGGCCGGGGACAGGACACCTTCACCCCTCCACTTT; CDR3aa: CASSLNRGAGDRTPSPLHF
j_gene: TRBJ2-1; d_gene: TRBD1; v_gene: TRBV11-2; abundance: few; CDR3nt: TGTGCCAGCAGCGATGGGACAGTACTCGGCTATGAGCAGTTCTTC; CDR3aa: CASSDGTVLGYEQFF
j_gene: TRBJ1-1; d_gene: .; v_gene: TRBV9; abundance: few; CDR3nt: TGTGCCAGCAGCGGGTACGTTGGGGGGCCCACTGAAGCTTTCTTT; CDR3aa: CASSGYVGGPTEAFF
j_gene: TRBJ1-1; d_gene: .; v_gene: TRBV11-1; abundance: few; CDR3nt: TGTGCCAGCAGCTTATACAGACATAAACCGAACACTGAAGCTTTCTTT; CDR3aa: CASSLYRHKPNTEAFF
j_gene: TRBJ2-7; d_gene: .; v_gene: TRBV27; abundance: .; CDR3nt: TGTGCCAGCAGTTTGGGGTTTGAGCAGTACTTC; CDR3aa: CASSLGFEQYF
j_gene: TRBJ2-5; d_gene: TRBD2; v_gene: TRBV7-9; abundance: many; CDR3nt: TGTGCCAGCAGCATGATGACTAGCGGGAGGGCAGAGACCCAGTACTTC; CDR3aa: CASSMMTSGRAETQYF
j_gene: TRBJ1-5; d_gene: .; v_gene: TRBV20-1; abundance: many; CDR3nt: TGCAGTGCTAGAGGACAGAGTTATAGCAATCAGCCCCAGCATTTT; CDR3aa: CSARGQSYSNQPQHF
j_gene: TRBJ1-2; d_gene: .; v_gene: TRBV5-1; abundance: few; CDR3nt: TGCGCCAGCAGCCAAATAGGGAGGGCCTATGGCTACACCTTC; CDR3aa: CASSQIGRAYGYTF
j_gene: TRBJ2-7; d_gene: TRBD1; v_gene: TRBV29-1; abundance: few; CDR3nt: TGCAGCAGTGAGAGCTTGGGACAGGGGGCGGACGAGCAGTACTTC; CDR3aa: CSSESLGQGADEQYF
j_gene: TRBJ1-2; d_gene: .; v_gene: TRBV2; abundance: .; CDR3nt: TGTGCCAGCAGTGAAATTGTAGGGGTCGGTGGCTACACCTTC; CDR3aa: CASSEIVGVGGYTF
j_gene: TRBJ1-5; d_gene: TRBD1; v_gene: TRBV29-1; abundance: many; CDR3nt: TGCAGCGTAGCGGGACAGGGTGATCAGCCCCAGCATTTT; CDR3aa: CSVAGQGDQPQHF
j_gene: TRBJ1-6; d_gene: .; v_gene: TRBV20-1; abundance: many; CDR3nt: TGCAGTGCACAGGACAGAGCCAATTCACCCCTCCACTTT; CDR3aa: CSAQDRANSPLHF
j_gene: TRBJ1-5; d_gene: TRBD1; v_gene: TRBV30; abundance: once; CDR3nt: TGTGCCTGGAGTTCGGGACAGGGTTTCTCTCAGCCCCAGCATTTT; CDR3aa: CAWSSGQGFSQPQHF
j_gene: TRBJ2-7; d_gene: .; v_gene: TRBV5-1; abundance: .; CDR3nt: TGCGCCAGCAGCTTGGAGGGGCTAGATCGGTACGGGCAGTACTTC; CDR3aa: CASSLEGLDRYGQYF
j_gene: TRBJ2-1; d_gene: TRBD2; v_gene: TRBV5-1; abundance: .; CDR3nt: TGCGCCAGCAGCTTGGTTCCTAGCGGGGTCTCCTACAATGAGCAGTTCTTC; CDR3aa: CASSLVPSGVSYNEQFF
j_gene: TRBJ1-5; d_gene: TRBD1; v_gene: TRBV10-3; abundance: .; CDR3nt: TGTGCCATCAGTGTAGTAACAGGGGGTCAGCCCCAGCATTTT; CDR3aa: CAISVVTGGQPQHF
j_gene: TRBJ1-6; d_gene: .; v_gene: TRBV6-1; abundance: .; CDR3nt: TGTGCCAGCACCGAGGGGGGTTCACCCCTCCACTTT; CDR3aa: CASTEGGSPLHF